This TCR beta chain stems from a study of immune heterogeneity within non-small cell lung tumors. Regarding the study as a whole: The study found identical dominant CDR3 beta clonotypes recurring across tumor sites within a patient, alongside site-unique high-frequency clones.

Concerning this clonotype: Its antigen is currently unknown.

CDR3 length equals 14 residues. From germline, CDR1 is SGHDT and CDR2 YYEEEE. V was pared by 2 bases and J by 0 bases, with 9 bases between. The starting template was genomic DNA from bulk tumor, around 660 ng per sample. Surgical sampling yielded several biopsies per primary tumor (spaced far apart). Curative surgery was undertaken by patients, who had untreated, newly diagnosed non-small cell lung cancer. In a multiplex PCR, 32 V and 13 J primers amplified TCR beta CDR3. TCRdb reprocessed the multiplex PCR reads with MiXCR, giving one entry per CDR3 protein. The repertoire holds 3,100 or so distinct CDR3 sequences, approximately 35% seen once, with about 15% in the top ten.

The specimen sequenced was lung tumor tissue. The chain carries TRBV5-6 and TRBJ2-7, with TRBD1 as a possible D gene (5 bases). The receptor's source is a man aged 65 to 85 with non-small cell lung cancer. CDR3 sequence: CASSFRRVSYEQYF. The CDR3, as DNA: TGTGCCAGCAGCTTTCGCAGGGTCTCCTACGAGCAGTACTTC.